This TCR beta chain was recorded in a study of blood T cell repertoires in COVID-19 (dated by TCRdb to 2020 to 2022). Study-wide context: Samples from collaborators originated in the United States, Italy and Spain and spanned both the acute and convalescent phases of COVID-19. The material from the prospective study consisted of cDNA or gDNA derived from T cells, B-cell-depleted T cells, or PBMCs. Subjects who had been exposed to COVID-19, were actively infected with it, or had recovered from it provided the deeply sampled blood TCRbeta repertoires that made up the dataset. A freely available public database, intended as a resource for researchers studying the immune response to SARS-CoV-2, is where the repertoires were released. Samples were obtained from the ongoing ImmuneRACE study (first 160 participants) and from about 1,300 subjects provided by 6 global collaborators. A de-identified subject ID, COVID-19 status, age in years and sex were almost always included in the sample metadata. Where available, HLA class I and class II types were obtained from metadata supplied by the sample provider rather than from assay-based typing.

Concerning this clone itself: What antigen it recognizes has not been identified. Within one base of it there is no much larger clone, and no base qualities were kept.

Study-wide conclusions, independent of this receptor: Clinical and demographic metadata were provided uncurated, with the amount varying by source and participant.

The CDR3 runs 15 residues from the cysteine to the phenylalanine. This entry keeps only the CDR3 DNA: 45 bases, framed from base 1. A distance of 9 bases separates the germline ends of V and J, which lose 2 bases and 1 base respectively. CDR1 LNHNV and CDR2 YYDKDF were looked up in the germline V gene (reference sequence). TCRbeta CDR3 regions were amplified from genomic DNA by means of the immunoSEQ Assay, a bias-controlled multiplex PCR. The study's processing was this. The number of nucleated cells in each sample was estimated from the amplification of reference gene primers within the assay. To quantify the absolute abundance of each unique TCRbeta CDR3 rearrangement, sequence reads were collapsed and filtered. Productive Simpson clonality was computed per sample as the square root of Simpson's diversity index over productive rearrangements. The table was pulled from immuneACCESS by TCRdb, which kept in-frame rearrangements only. Such tables lose some clones; where checked, under half of the loss comes from unresolved V genes, and the rest has no known cause. D and trimming were read from the DNA, whereas the V and J calls and clone size are those reported in that table. Present in this sample are 110,000 or so clones, roughly 88% of which were seen just once. The ten largest clonotypes hold about 2.2% of the sample.

The collaborating institutions used their own protocols to collect whole blood in K2EDTA tubes. For TCRbeta analysis, collaborators shipped samples in one of three forms: frozen whole blood, isolated PBMCs, or DNA extracted from either of those sample types. The sequence was obtained from a human donor in a cohort sampled during active COVID-19. The rearrangement joined TRBV15 to TRBJ1-5, and TRBD1 may be the D gene, going by 6 matching bases. Sequencing input: peripheral blood. The CDR3 region: CATSRPTGSNQPQHF. Here is the DNA: TGTGCCACCAGCAGACCCACAGGGAGCAATCAGCCCCAGCATTTT.